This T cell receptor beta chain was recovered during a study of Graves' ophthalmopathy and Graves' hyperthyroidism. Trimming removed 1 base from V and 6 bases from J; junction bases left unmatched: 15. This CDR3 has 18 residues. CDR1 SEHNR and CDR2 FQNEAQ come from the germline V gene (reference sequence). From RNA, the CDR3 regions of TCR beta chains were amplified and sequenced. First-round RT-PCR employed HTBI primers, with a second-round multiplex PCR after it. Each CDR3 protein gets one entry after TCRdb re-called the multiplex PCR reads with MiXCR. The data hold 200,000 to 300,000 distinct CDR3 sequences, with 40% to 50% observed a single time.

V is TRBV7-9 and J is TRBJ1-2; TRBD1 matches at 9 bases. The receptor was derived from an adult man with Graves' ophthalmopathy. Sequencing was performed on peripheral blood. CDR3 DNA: TGTGCCAGCAGCTTAGATCAGGTTGGACAGGGGCCTCGCAATGGCTACACCTTC. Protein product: CASSLDQVGQGPRNGYTF.